This T cell receptor beta chain is drawn from a study of control samples from healthy donors and cancer patients. The CDR3 runs to 13 residues. With 10 bases removed from V and 6 bases from J, the gap between germline ends came to 16 bases. TCRdb's copy holds only in-frame clones and misses some; the assay was immunoSEQ multiplex PCR. The repertoire holds some 110,000 clones, with 85% to 95% as singletons. The chain has TRBV12-3 or TRBV12-4 and TRBJ1-5; no clear D gene. The sample consisted of blood. The source is a man aged 30 to 45 in good health. CDR3 in amino acids: CAISEYLGQPQHF. The CDR3 DNA sequence: TGTGCCATCTCCGAGTACCTTGGTCAGCCCCAGCATTTT.